A selection of T cell receptor beta chains follows, all from one sample in a study of control samples from healthy donors and cancer patients. This table comes from immunoSEQ multiplex PCR, and its TCRdb copy is limited to in-frame clones, with some not included. The table records about 95,000 clones, roughly 90% of them present only once. The sample comprised blood. The receptors originated from a woman younger than 45 in good health. CDR3s leave out the opening cysteine and the closing phenylalanine or tryptophan. Size tells how often a clone was seen (once, few, many) or the class of an expanded clone, and some rows leave it out.

TRBV30	-	TRBJ1-2	AWRGQRHNYGYT
TRBV18	-	TRBJ1-5	ASSSQPGPSGNQPQH
TRBV7-6	-	TRBJ1-2	ASSLDGNYGYT
TRBV7-9	-	TRBJ2-3	ASSPRGKLSTDTQY
TRBV25-1	-	TRBJ2-7	ASSETGLTSYEQY
TRBV6-5	-	TRBJ1-1	ASKAQGVTEAF
TRBV24-1	-	TRBJ2-5	ATSDLGDSQETQY
TRBV5-5	-	TRBJ2-7	ASSRDRVPYEQY
TRBV10-1	-	TRBJ2-1	ASSSGTSRYNEQF
TRBV15	once	TRBJ1-5	ATSTDRGNQPQH
TRBV7-2	-	TRBJ2-1	ASSWGSSYNEQF
TRBV5-1	-	TRBJ1-2	ASSLVGTGVYGYT
TRBV19	-	TRBJ1-6	ASSTRQVSGSPLH
TRBV5-1	-	TRBJ2-7	ASSVSGTQYEQY
TRBV9	once	TRBJ2-3	ASSVTTDTQY
TRBV12-3/TRBV12-4	-	TRBJ1-5	ASSFSGVQPQH
TRBV5-4	-	TRBJ1-2	ASSLRAGGSRGYT
TRBV3-1/TRBV3-2	-	TRBJ2-3	ASSQRDPDTQY
TRBV30	-	TRBJ1-3	AWSEGSSGNTIY
TRBV29-1	once	TRBJ2-1	SVEPGLAVREQF
TRBV12-3/TRBV12-4	-	TRBJ1-1	ASSVTGGTEAF
TRBV9	-	TRBJ2-2	ASSFRTDTGELF
TRBV28	-	TRBJ1-5	ASSLLRTGGISNQPQH
TRBV6-5	once	TRBJ1-3	ASIRGQGANTIY
TRBV5-4	-	TRBJ1-1	ASSPDRGEKAF
TRBV4-2	-	TRBJ1-5	ASSQDRANQPQH
TRBV11-3	-	TRBJ2-5	ASSLDQETQY
TRBV12-3/TRBV12-4	-	TRBJ2-7	ASSRTRLEQY
TRBV5-4	-	TRBJ1-6	ASSWRRGAYSPLH
TRBV7-8	-	TRBJ2-1	ASRPRDSIRYNEQF
TRBV3-1/TRBV3-2	-	TRBJ1-2	ASSQGVTGSRYT
TRBV3-1/TRBV3-2	few	TRBJ1-1	ASSQGDNTEAF
TRBV6-6	-	TRBJ2-1	ASSPHSAGGNEQF
TRBV11-2	-	TRBJ1-6	ASSLEGESSPLH
TRBV27	-	TRBJ1-1	ASSPFASGSSEAF
TRBV7-8	-	TRBJ1-1	ASSLRRWAPRLEAF
TRBV13	-	TRBJ2-7	ASSETGAALGYEQY
TRBV12-3/TRBV12-4	-	TRBJ1-4	ASGRQGREKLF
TRBV7-3	-	TRBJ2-3	ASSLLPSGGGSDTQY
TRBV30	-	TRBJ1-2	AWRGINYGYT
TRBV7-9	-	TRBJ1-5	ASSSQAQPQH
TRBV10-2	-	TRBJ2-7	ASSRDSYYEQY
TRBV30	-	TRBJ1-2	AWGGYGYT
TRBV27	-	TRBJ1-6	ASSPEQVINSPLH
TRBV11-2	once	TRBJ1-5	ASSRSGQSSEPQH
TRBV3-1/TRBV3-2	-	TRBJ2-3	ASSQLATSTDTQY
TRBV28	once	TRBJ2-7	ASSRELSYEQY
TRBV19	-	TRBJ1-2	ASSINPRVYWGYT
TRBV19	once	TRBJ1-1	ASSMGPPEAF
TRBV6-2/TRBV6-3	-	TRBJ2-7	ASSTTSGAIYEQY
TRBV5-1	-	TRBJ1-5	ASSSGASNQPQH
TRBV5-4	-	TRBJ1-1	ASSLEGNQGGAEAF
TRBV14	-	TRBJ1-1	ASSLGQMNTEAF
TRBV4-2	-	TRBJ2-1	ASSLQGLATYNEQF
TRBV5-1	-	TRBJ1-1	ASSFLESQGQNTEAF
TRBV3-1/TRBV3-2	-	TRBJ2-1	ASTRSRGAYNEQF
TRBV18	-	TRBJ1-5	ASSPPRRQGQPQH
TRBV7-9	few	TRBJ2-7	ASSARQGPTRTGSEQY
TRBV4-2	-	TRBJ2-1	ASSQEGRHNEQF